These 5 T cell receptor beta chains were sequenced from one sample in a study of cytomegalovirus exposure and HLA in healthy donors (dated by TCRdb to 2016 to 2017). The protocol used for the library was the immunoSEQ multiplex PCR assay. For the multiplex PCR, a mixture combining 60 forward primers for TCR Vbeta segments and 13 reverse primers for TCR Jbeta segments was used. TCRdb obtained this table from immuneACCESS and retained in-frame rearrangements with V and J assigned. These tables miss some clones; where compared with another copy, unresolved V genes account for less than half of the shortfall, and the remainder is unexplained. Within this sample are 150,000 to 200,000 clones, with less than 80% of them counted one time only. Roughly 4.5% of the sample is in the top ten clones. Sequencing input: PBMCs. These receptors all come from a woman in her thirties in good health and CMV-seropositive.

The chain uses TRBV2 and TRBJ2-1, with 9 bases lining up with TRBD1. The germline V gene has CDR1 SNHLY and CDR2 FYNNEI. V was pared by 5 bases and J by 10 bases, with 6 bases of the junction left unmatched. This CDR3 region has 13 residues. The CDR3 nucleotides read TGTGCCAGCAGTTACAGGGGGCTCAGCGAGCAGTTCTTC. It codes for CASSYRGLSEQFF.

The chain has TRBV7-9 and TRBJ2-7, with 8 nucleotides matching TRBD1. With V trimmed by 5 bases and J by 6 bases, 24 bases remained unmatched. CDR3 length: 19 residues. Germline values: CDR1 SEHNR, CDR2 FQNEAQ (reference sequence). The CDR3 coding sequence is TGTGCCAGCAGCGCCACCCGGTTCCGGGACAGGATGGGAGGTGGCGAGCAGTACTTC. Its protein product is CASSATRFRDRMGGGEQYF.

As to this clone: Other DNA sequences in the sample encode the same CDR3. V and J are TRBV5-1 and TRBJ1-1; D gene ambiguous. The germline gives CDR1 SGHRS, CDR2 YFSETQ. CDR3 length: 15 residues. Trimming took 0 bases from V and 3 from J, leaving 12 bases between them. The CDR3 region has the DNA TGCGCCAGCAGCTTGGCTCTAGCTTTCGACACTGAAGCTTTCTTT. Translated, it gives CASSLALAFDTEAFF.

V and J are TRBV7-6 and TRBJ2-1; D may be TRBD2 (6 bases). Looked up from germline, CDR1 is SGHVS and CDR2 is FNYEAQ. V was pared by 3 bases and J by 0 bases, with 6 bases between. CDR3 size: 14 residues. CDR3 sequence (DNA): TGTGCCAGCAGCTTCGGGGGCTCCTACAATGAGCAGTTCTTC. It specifies CASSFGGSYNEQFF.

The chain links TRBV5-1 to TRBJ1-2, with 10 bases matching TRBD1. Germline CDR1 reads SGHRS; CDR2 reads YFSETQ. V shed 3 bases and J 2 bases; nucleotides not matched to a gene: 1. The CDR3 is made up of 14 amino acids. This chain's CDR3 is CASSSGQGNYGYTF. The CDR3 nucleotides read TGCGCCAGCAGCTCGGGACAGGGGAACTATGGCTACACCTTC. Based on the CDR3 plus reference TRBV5-1 and TRBJ1-2, the full variable domain is KAGVTQTPRYLIKTRGQQVTLSCSPISGHRSVSWYQQTPGQGLQFLFEYFSETQRNKGNFPGRFSGRQFSNSRSEMNVSTLELGDSALYLCASSSGQGNYGYTFGSGTRLTVV.